These 27 T cell receptor beta chains share one sample of origin, sequenced in a study of regulatory T cells in long-lasting Graves disease. Time point meaning: persistent/refractory GD, antithyroid drugs over 5 years with positive TRAb. Extracted PBMC RNA gave rise to the TCR library. Assembly of TCR beta libraries relied on iRepertoire HTBI primers together with Arm-PCR of CDR3 regions. TCRdb re-derived calls from the multiplex PCR reads in MiXCR, one entry per CDR3 protein. The sample has around 460,000 distinct CDR3 sequences, approximately 21% seen once. The starting material was peripheral blood mononuclear cells (PBMCs), obtained when the disease was refractory, from a patient treated with antithyroid drugs. These receptors came from a female donor with Graves disease.

This clonotype was observed a handful of times. The genes are TRBV6-1 and TRBJ1-5; 12 bases align to TRBD1. Looked up from germline, CDR1 is MNHNS and CDR2 is SASEGT. The CDR3 length is 17 residues. J gave up 4 bases and V 6 bases, and 10 bases lay outside the gene matches. The CDR3 region is CASRLRDRGRGNQPQHF. CDR3 in DNA: TGTGCCAGCAGGCTCCGGGACAGGGGGCGAGGTAATCAGCCCCAGCATTTT.

The CDR3 region has the DNA TGTGCCAGCACTGACTTACCGGGACCACCAGGGGATACGCAGTATTTT. Residues: CASTDLPGPPGDTQYF. The rearrangement uses TRBV6-1 and TRBJ2-3, with D possibly being TRBD1 or TRBD2 (5 bases each). Trimming cost V 7 bases and J 6 bases, with 23 bases left between them. The CDR3 loop spans 16 amino acids. In germline, CDR1 is MNHNS, CDR2 SASEGT.

This clonotype turned up a few times. The CDR3 loop reads CASTLLPFGTAGTSGVYEQYF. Here the CDR3 DNA reads TGTGCCAGCACACTTCTTCCGTTCGGGACTGCCGGGACTAGCGGAGTCTACGAGCAGTACTTC. The chain uses TRBV6-1 and TRBJ2-7, with 11 positions matching TRBD2. The length of the CDR3 is 21 residues. Germline V gene lookup returns CDR1 MNHNS and CDR2 SASEGT. With V trimmed by 7 bases and J by 3 bases, 26 bases remained unmatched.

This clonotype was recorded a few times. The chain is built from TRBV7-9 and TRBJ2-3, with unresolved D. This CDR3 has 15 amino acids. The V end was cut by 5 bases, the J end by 0 bases, with 12 bases between. The germline V gene encodes CDR1 SEHNR and CDR2 FQNEAQ (reference sequence). The CDR3 sequence: CASSTTQTSTDTQYF. CDR3 sequence (DNA): TGTGCCAGCAGCACAACTCAGACTAGCACAGATACGCAGTATTTT.

This clonotype was seen a handful of times. The CDR3 protein is CASSDNQGIDYGYTF. CDR3 bases: TGTGCCAGCAGTGATAATCAGGGAATAGACTATGGCTACACCTTC. The rearrangement links TRBV25-1 to TRBJ1-2, with TRBD1 as a possible D gene (5 bases). Trimming removed 3 bases from V and 3 bases from J, with 14 bases in between. This CDR3 contains 15 residues. Germline-derived CDR1 and CDR2 are MGHDK and SYGVNS.

V is TRBV3-1 and J is TRBJ1-5; D is perhaps TRBD1 (6 bases). Germline CDR1 and CDR2: LGHDT and YNNKEL (reference sequence). Deletions cut 4 bases from V and 3 bases from J, with 13 bases between. The CDR3 has 15 amino acids. CDR3 nucleotides: TGTGCCAGCAGCCGCGGGGGGGCACTCAATCAGCCCCAGCATTTT. Protein: CASSRGGALNQPQHF.

This clonotype occurred once. DNA for the CDR3: TGCGCCAGCAAATCATCAGCCTACGAGCAGTACTTC. Translation gives CASKSSAYEQYF. The chain is built from TRBV5-1 and TRBJ2-7; no clear D gene. The germline V and J ends were trimmed by 6 bases and 2 bases, with 9 bases remaining between them. The CDR3 loop spans 12 amino acids. CDR1 and CDR2 from the germline V gene are SGHRS and YFSETQ.

This chain joins TRBV7-2 and TRBJ2-5; tentative D call: TRBD2 (5 bases). Germline V gives CDR1 SGHTA, CDR2 FQGNSA. This CDR3 has 18 residues. V shed 2 bases and J shed 1 base, with 20 bases lying between them. For the CDR3, the DNA is TGTGCCAGCAGCTTAAAGTCGCGGAGGCAGGCCCGCCAAGAGACCCAGTACTTC. It yields the protein CASSLKSRRQARQETQYF. Full variable domain (outside the CDR3, taken from reference TRBV7-2 and TRBJ2-5): GAGVSQSPSNKVTEKGKDVELRCDPISGHTALYWYRQSLGQGLEFLIYFQGNSAPDKSGLPSDRFSAERTGGSVSTLTIQRTQQEDSAVYLCASSLKSRRQARQETQYFGPGTRLLVL.

This clonotype was found many times. The rearrangement links TRBV7-2 to TRBJ1-2; the D gene is possibly TRBD1 (5 bases). The CDR3 is 14 amino acids. CDR1 is SGHTA and CDR2 is FQGNSA in the germline V gene. Trimming pared 1 base from V and 4 bases from J, leaving 10 bases between. CDR3 residues: CASSLVGLGYGYTF. In DNA, the CDR3 is TGTGCCAGCAGCTTAGTGGGGCTTGGCTATGGCTACACCTTC.

The chain couples TRBV5-6 to TRBJ2-7; TRBD1 aligns across 9 bases. The CDR3 is 15 amino acids. Trimming removed 0 bases from V and 4 bases from J; junction bases left unmatched: 5. Germline lookup yields CDR1 SGHDT and CDR2 YYEEEE. This CDR3 reads CASSLGLDRGYEQYF. The CDR3 DNA reads TGTGCCAGCAGCTTGGGACTGGACAGGGGTTACGAGCAGTACTTC.

The chain recombines TRBV20-1 with TRBJ2-5, with 8 bases identical to TRBD2. The germline V gene has CDR1 DFQATT and CDR2 SNEGSKA (reference sequence). Trimming cost V 0 bases and J 6 bases; bases outside gene matches: 9. The CDR3 is 15 residues long. CDR3 protein: CSAREPGLEGKTQYF. As DNA, the CDR3 is TGCAGTGCTAGAGAACCGGGACTAGAAGGGAAGACCCAGTACTTC.

This clonotype has just one count. One junction end disagrees with the germline gene, perhaps due to a read error. The J gene is TRBJ2-2, the V gene TRBV5-1; 9 bases match TRBD1. Germline V CDR1 and CDR2: SGHRS, YFSETQ. The CDR3 totals 16 residues. The CDR3 coding sequence is TGCGCCAGCAGCGAAGCCGGGACAGGGTCAACCGGGGAGCTGCTTTTT. As protein: CASSEAGTGSTGELLF.

This clonotype was observed at least ten times. The chain carries TRBV9 and TRBJ2-5, with 11 bases that match TRBD1. This CDR3 spans 17 amino acids. The V segment lost 0 bases and the J segment 3 bases; nucleotides outside the gene matches: 7. Germline V gives CDR1 SGDLS, CDR2 YYNGEE. The CDR3 loop is CASSVADGTGGEETQYF. Written as DNA, the CDR3 is TGTGCCAGCAGCGTAGCAGACGGGACAGGGGGAGAAGAGACCCAGTACTTC.

V gene TRBV6-2 or TRBV6-3 combines with J gene TRBJ2-7; 9 bases fit TRBD1. V lost 11 bases to trimming and J lost 0 bases; unmatched junction nucleotides: 11. This CDR3 is 15 amino acids long. From germline, CDR1 is MNHEY and CDR2 SVGEGT. The CDR3 is CAGHVVTGGSYEQYF. CDR3 sequence (DNA): TGTGCCGGCCACGTTGTGACAGGGGGCTCCTACGAGCAGTACTTC.

V gene TRBV7-2 combines with J gene TRBJ1-2, with 9 nucleotides matching TRBD1. From germline, CDR1 is SGHTA and CDR2 FQGNSA. Germline trimming cut 4 bases from V and 5 bases from J; bases unmatched to any gene: 8. This CDR3 is 15 amino acids long. CDR3 in amino acids: CASSWVVGQGYGYTF. The CDR3 region has the DNA TGTGCCAGCAGCTGGGTGGTGGGACAGGGATATGGCTACACCTTC.

This clonotype was seen repeatedly, ten times or more. The V and J genes are TRBV28 and TRBJ1-2; no firm D call. Trimming pared 1 base from V and 4 bases from J, leaving 10 bases between. CDR3 length: 14 amino acids. Germline V lookup: CDR1 MDHEN, CDR2 SYDVKM. The CDR3 DNA reads TGTGCCAGCAGTTTATCCCCAGATGGCTATGGCTACACCTTC. Encoded protein: CASSLSPDGYGYTF.

This clonotype was detected only a few times. The rearrangement links TRBV29-1 to TRBJ2-5; 12 nucleotides line up with TRBD2. Germline values: CDR1 SQVTM, CDR2 ANQGSEA. V dropped 3 bases and J dropped 4; count of bases not matched to a gene: 3. The CDR3 runs 14 residues. The chain's CDR3 is CSVDMTSGGETQYF. CDR3 nucleotides: TGCAGCGTTGATATGACTAGCGGGGGAGAGACCCAGTACTTC.

The chain uses TRBV28 and TRBJ2-5; a possible D gene is TRBD2 (5 bases). Looked up from germline, CDR1 is MDHEN and CDR2 is SYDVKM. This CDR3 contains 14 residues. Deletions cut 0 bases from V and 5 bases from J, with 10 bases between. The CDR3 here is CASSLWGREETQYF. CDR3 nucleotide sequence: TGTGCCAGCAGTTTATGGGGGAGAGAGGAGACCCAGTACTTC.

The sample holds a few counts of this clonotype. The chain has TRBV9 and TRBJ1-1, with 8 nucleotides matching TRBD1. Germline V gene lookup returns CDR1 SGDLS and CDR2 YYNGEE. J was trimmed by 8 bases and V by 2 bases; bases with no gene match: 11. CDR3 length: 15 amino acids. The CDR3 region is CASSVGQGIVGEAFF. In nucleotides, the CDR3 is TGTGCCAGCAGCGTCGGACAGGGAATAGTCGGGGAAGCTTTCTTT. Full variable domain (rest looked up from reference TRBV9 and TRBJ1-1): DSGVTQTPKHLITATGQRVTLRCSPRSGDLSVYWYQQSLDQGLQFLIQYYNGEERAKGNILERFSAQQFPDLHSELNLSSLELGDSALYFCASSVGQGIVGEAFFGQGTRLTVV.

Comment on this clonotype: A much larger clone sits a single nucleotide away, making a read error possible. The CDR3 DNA reads as TGCAGCGTGCGTGAGGTGGCAGTGGTATTAGGCGAGCAGTACTTC. Residues: CSVREVAVVLGEQYF. This chain links TRBV29-1 with TRBJ2-7, with D unresolved. Trimming took off 6 bases at V and 6 bases at J, with 24 bases between the two ends. Germline V gene sequence: CDR1 SQVTM, CDR2 ANQGSEA. CDR3 length: 15 residues.

This clonotype was counted many times. The chain couples TRBV11-2 to TRBJ1-2; D ambiguous. The CDR3 consists of 15 residues. Trimming cost V 4 bases and J 8 bases, with 20 bases left between them. CDR1 is SGHAT, CDR2 FQNNGV, per germline. The chain's CDR3 is CASSSIRRLSVGYTF. The CDR3 DNA is TGTGCCAGCAGCTCGATTAGGAGGCTGTCGGTGGGCTACACCTTC.

The chain uses TRBV2 and TRBJ2-1; TRBD2 might be the D (7 bases). Germline CDR1 is SNHLY and CDR2 is FYNNEI. This CDR3 is 17 amino acids long. With 4 bases removed from V and 9 bases from J, the gap between germline ends came to 25 bases. This chain's CDR3 is CASSARQGRGTDGEQFF. The CDR3 bases are TGTGCCAGCAGTGCTCGCCAGGGGAGGGGAACAGATGGTGAGCAGTTCTTC. Using reference TRBV2 and TRBJ2-1 for the parts outside the CDR3, the full variable domain is EPEVTQTPSHQVTQMGQEVILRCVPISNHLYFYWYRQILGQKVEFLVSFYNNEISEKSEIFDDQFSVERPDGSNFTLKIRSTKLEDSAMYFCASSARQGRGTDGEQFFGPGTRLTVL.

This clonotype was seen only once. The chain recombines TRBV11-2 with TRBJ2-6; no clear D gene. Looked up from germline, CDR1 is SGHAT and CDR2 is FQNNGV. Deletions cut 1 base from V and 0 bases from J, with 13 bases between. The CDR3 has 18 residues. The CDR3 spells CASSLAWRTPSGANVLTF. The CDR3 coding sequence is TGTGCCAGCAGCTTAGCGTGGCGGACCCCCTCTGGGGCCAACGTCCTGACTTTC.

This clonotype was observed a few times. A read error may account for a junction end that differs from germline. The chain combines TRBV7-9 with TRBJ1-1; TRBD1 might be the D (5 bases). Germline lookup yields CDR1 SEHNR and CDR2 FQNEAQ (reference sequence). CDR3 length: 13 residues. Here the CDR3 reads CASRRGENTEALF. The CDR3 DNA reads as TGTGCCAGCAGGCGGGGGGAAAACACTGAAGCTCTCTTT.

As regards this clonotype: This may stem from a read error, because a much larger clone lies one nucleotide away. The chain recombines TRBV27 with TRBJ2-7; D uncertain. The CDR3 loop spans 11 amino acids. Trimming stripped 7 bases from V and 0 bases from J, with 4 bases between. Germline V gives CDR1 MNHEY, CDR2 SMNVEV (reference sequence). The CDR3, as DNA: TGTGCCAGCACCTTCTCCTACGAGCAGTACTTC. It translates to CASTFSYEQYF.

This chain links TRBV3-1 with TRBJ2-7, with 8 bases fitting TRBD2. This CDR3 comprises 14 residues. The V gene end was trimmed by 4 bases and the J gene end by 2 bases; junction bases not matched to a gene: 4. Germline-derived CDR1 and CDR2 are LGHDT and YNNKEL (reference sequence). The CDR3 reads CASSRGGRAYEQYF. CDR3 coding DNA: TGTGCCAGCAGCCGCGGGGGGCGCGCCTACGAGCAGTACTTC.

V usage is TRBV19 and J usage is TRBJ2-2; TRBD2 might be the D (5 bases). CDR1 is LNHDA and CDR2 is SQIVND in the germline V gene (reference sequence). The V and J ends lost 3 bases and 3 bases respectively, with 11 bases between them. This CDR3 region has 15 residues. The CDR3 reads CASSMTASYTGELFF. In DNA, the CDR3 is TGTGCCAGTAGTATGACGGCTAGCTACACCGGGGAGCTGTTTTTT.